Below, one T cell receptor (beta chain) is given with its context. These data are taken from a study of CD8+ T cells in alopecia areata. The V end was cut by 3 bases, the J end by 1 base, with 16 bases between. Per the germline V gene, CDR1 is LGHNA and CDR2 is YSLEER. There are 17 residues in the CDR3. The sequencing template was cDNA reverse transcribed from extracted RNA. Clones were read by immunoSEQ multiplex PCR, and TCRdb kept only the in-frame ones, dropping some. In the table there are over 100,000 clones, approximately 49% of which are singletons. The sequence derives from a human donor with alopecia areata. The starting material was CD8+ T cells sorted from blood, obtained at week 0. The chain has TRBV4-3 and TRBJ2-1, with a weak D call TRBD2 (6 bases). The CDR3 loop reads CASSQELATGSYNEQFF. As DNA, the CDR3 is TGCGCCAGCAGCCAGGAACTAGCAACGGGTTCCTACAATGAGCAGTTCTTC.